These 21 T cell receptor beta chains share one sample of origin, sequenced in a study of beta chain features in type 1 diabetes. The entirety of the isolated RNA underwent reverse transcription, so expressed TCRB transcripts were sequenced. Assay: immunoSEQ multiplex PCR; the TCRdb copy retains only in-frame clones and omits some. Of a few hundred thousand clones in the sample, 25% to 30% are singletons; the top ten hold roughly 4.1%. Sequences were obtained from central memory CD4+ T cells from blood. The receptors were sampled from a man aged 25-40 years in good health.

This clone was recorded a few times. The chain combines TRBV30 with TRBJ1-1, with a weak D call TRBD1 (6 bases). V shed 5 bases and J shed 4 bases, with 14 bases lying between them. This CDR3 has 13 amino acids. CDR1 is GTSNPN, CDR2 SVGIG, per germline (reference sequence). This CDR3 reads CAWAAGVGTEAFF. CDR3 coding DNA: TGTGCCTGGGCGGCAGGGGTGGGCACTGAAGCTTTCTTT.

This clone was found a few times. The gene calls are TRBV28 and TRBJ2-2; D gene uncertain. V was trimmed by 9 bases and J by 4 bases, leaving 12 bases between them. CDR1 and CDR2 (germline): MDHEN, SYDVKM. CDR3 length: 13 residues. In nucleotides, the CDR3 is TGTGCCAGTGAACCGGGCGGCACCGGGGAGCTGTTTTTT. It is translated as CASEPGGTGELFF.

Turning to this clone: Distinct nucleotide sequences in the sample also encode this CDR3. The V call is TRBV30, the J call TRBJ1-5; no clear D. The CDR3 is 13 amino acids. Germline V gene sequence: CDR1 GTSNPN, CDR2 SVGIG (reference sequence). With 2 bases removed from V and 2 bases from J, the gap between germline ends came to 7 bases. Here the CDR3 reads CAWSRQGNQPQHF. CDR3 sequence (DNA): TGTGCCTGGAGTAGGCAGGGCAATCAGCCCCAGCATTTT.

V usage is TRBV7-9 and J usage is TRBJ1-1, with 8 bases fitting TRBD1. Trimming at V came to 8 bases and at J to 10 bases, leaving 12 bases not matched to a gene. CDR3 length: 13 residues. Germline-derived CDR1 and CDR2 are SEHNR and FQNEAQ (reference sequence). CDR3 amino acids: CASGRVTGEGAFF. The CDR3 nucleotides are TGTGCCAGCGGTCGGGTGACAGGGGAGGGAGCTTTCTTT. Combining the CDR3 with reference TRBV7-9 and TRBJ1-1 gives the whole variable domain DTGVSQNPRHKITKRGQNVTFRCDPISEHNRLYWYRQTLGQGPEFLTYFQNEAQLEKSRLLSDRFSAERPKGSFSTLEIQRTEQGDSAMYLCASGRVTGEGAFFGQGTRLTVV.

This clone was seen more than once but under ten times. The gene calls are TRBV7-9 and TRBJ1-5; D unresolved. The CDR3 runs 15 residues. The germline V gene has CDR1 SEHNR and CDR2 FQNEAQ (reference sequence). V lost 1 base and J 5 bases, leaving 12 bases between the germline ends. The CDR3 loop is CASSLGEQPYQPQHF. The CDR3 nucleotides read TGTGCCAGCAGCTTAGGGGAACAGCCCTATCAGCCCCAGCATTTT.

This clone came up a few times. The sample carries other DNA sequences with the same CDR3. This chain joins TRBV4-3 and TRBJ2-1, with D maybe TRBD1 (6 bases). CDR3 size: 14 residues. Germline CDR1 reads LGHNA; CDR2 reads YSLEER. V shed 1 base and J shed 8 bases, with 12 bases lying between them. CDR3 nucleotides: TGCGCCAGCAGCCAAGGGGGGCGAGGGGATGAGCAGTTCTTC. Translating gives CASSQGGRGDEQFF.

The chain couples TRBV19 to TRBJ2-5; the D gene is possibly TRBD1 (5 bases). The CDR3 is 13 residues long. The germline V gene encodes CDR1 LNHDA and CDR2 SQIVND (reference sequence). Trimming removed 5 bases at V and 2 bases at J, with 9 bases between. The CDR3 sequence: CASSQDRQETQYF. Written as DNA, the CDR3 is TGTGCCAGTAGTCAAGACAGACAAGAGACCCAGTACTTC. Variable domain in full (rest from reference TRBV19 and TRBJ2-5): DGGITQSPKYLFRKEGQNVTLSCEQNLNHDAMYWYRQDPGQGLRLIYYSQIVNDFQKGDIAEGYSVSREKKESFPLTVTSAQKNPTAFYLCASSQDRQETQYFGPGTRLLVL.

A note on this clone: Other DNA sequences from this sample encode an identical CDR3 as well. The rearrangement uses TRBV9 and TRBJ2-5, with 9 positions matching TRBD2. The germline V gene has CDR1 SGDLS and CDR2 YYNGEE. This CDR3 region has 15 residues. V lost 2 bases to trimming and J lost 4 bases; unmatched junction nucleotides: 6. This CDR3 is CASSVEREEGETQYF. CDR3 nucleotides: TGTGCCAGCAGCGTCGAGCGGGAGGAGGGAGAGACCCAGTACTTC.

This clone was seen at least ten times. J is TRBJ2-5 and V is TRBV7-7; 10 positions match TRBD2. J was trimmed by 5 bases and V by 4 bases; bases with no gene match: 7. This CDR3 comprises 15 residues. Germline V CDR1 and CDR2: SSHAT, FNYEAQ (reference sequence). CDR3 DNA sequence: TGTGCCAGCAGCTCGTCCGGGACTAGCGTGGAGACCCAGTACTTC. Translating gives CASSSSGTSVETQYF.

This clone was counted only a few times. The chain combines TRBV7-8 with TRBJ2-5; D remains unclear. Trimming cost V 3 bases and J 1 base, with 6 bases left between them. CDR3 size: 13 residues. From germline, CDR1 is SGHVS and CDR2 FQNEAQ. The CDR3 is CASSLRIQETQYF. DNA of the CDR3: TGTGCCAGCAGCTTGCGGATCCAAGAGACCCAGTACTTC.

This clone was counted only a few times. The chain couples TRBV27 to TRBJ2-1; D gene uncertain. Trimming left V 5 bases short and J 0 bases short, with 8 bases between. CDR1 MNHEY and CDR2 SMNVEV come from the germline V gene (reference sequence). This CDR3 contains 14 residues. The CDR3 sequence: CASSRPDSYNEQFF. DNA for the CDR3: TGTGCCAGCAGTAGACCTGACTCCTACAATGAGCAGTTCTTC.

The sample holds a few counts of this clone. The CDR3 nucleotides read TGTGCCAGCAGCCCCTGGACAGGGAATTGGAATGAGCAGTTCTTC. Amino acid sequence: CASSPWTGNWNEQFF. The rearrangement uses TRBV7-9 and TRBJ2-1; TRBD1 agrees at 8 bases. Trimming took 5 bases from V and 7 from J; bases not matched to a gene: 10. The germline gives CDR1 SEHNR, CDR2 FQNEAQ (reference sequence). The CDR3 totals 15 residues.

The CDR3 DNA sequence: TGTGCCTCCATCCTTCGAAGGACTAGCGGGGGCACCACCCCAGATACGCAGTATTTT. This codes for CASILRRTSGGTTPDTQYF. The chain combines TRBV30 with TRBJ2-3; the match to TRBD2 covers 13 bases. J gave up 4 bases and V 7 bases, and 20 bases lay outside the gene matches. The CDR3 runs to 19 residues. Germline V gives CDR1 GTSNPN, CDR2 SVGIG (reference sequence).

This clone was counted between two and nine times. The genes are TRBV30 and TRBJ2-7; D remains ambiguous. The germline V gene encodes CDR1 GTSNPN and CDR2 SVGIG (reference sequence). The CDR3 contains 14 residues. With 3 bases removed from V and 0 bases from J, the gap between germline ends came to 12 bases. CDR3 sequence: CAWSLPPGSYEQYF. In nucleotides, the CDR3 is TGTGCCTGGAGCCTACCCCCCGGCTCCTACGAGCAGTACTTC.

CDR3 bases: TGTGCCAGCGCTGGGCTAGCGGGAGGACAAGAGACCCAGTACTTC. It is translated as CASAGLAGGQETQYF. The chain is built from TRBV18 and TRBJ2-5, with 11 bases fitting TRBD2. The CDR3 spans 15 residues. The ends lost 8 bases at V and 2 bases at J; junction bases unmatched: 7. The germline V gene encodes CDR1 KGHSH and CDR2 LQKENI.

The V call is TRBV30, the J call TRBJ2-7, with 9 bases lining up with TRBD1. This CDR3 spans 13 amino acids. J lost 6 bases, V lost 5 bases, and 8 bases had no gene match. The germline CDR1 and CDR2 sequences are GTSNPN and SVGIG (reference sequence). CDR3 sequence (DNA): TGTGCCTGGGGGAAGGACAGGGGCCTCGAGCAGTACTTC. It yields the protein CAWGKDRGLEQYF. Combining the CDR3 with reference TRBV30 and TRBJ2-7 gives the whole variable domain SQTIHQWPATLVQPVGSPLSLECTVEGTSNPNLYWYRQAAGRGLQLLFYSVGIGQISSEVPQNLSASRPQDRQFILSSKKLLLSDSGFYLCAWGKDRGLEQYFGPGTRLTVT.

This clone has a handful of counts. The rearrangement links TRBV28 to TRBJ1-2; 7 bases are a match to TRBD1. CDR1 MDHEN and CDR2 SYDVKM come from the germline V gene. The CDR3 loop spans 14 amino acids. V was clipped by 6 bases and J by 2 bases; unmatched bases: 6. The CDR3 DNA reads as TGTGCCAGCAGCTCGACAGGGTTCAACTATGGCTACACCTTC. Residues: CASSSTGFNYGYTF.

There are a few counts of this clone. This chain joins TRBV4-3 and TRBJ2-1, with TRBD2 matching over 10 bases. Germline assignment: CDR1 LGHNA and CDR2 YSLEER. The CDR3 extends over 14 amino acids. V lost 0 bases to trimming and J lost 8 bases; unmatched junction nucleotides: 1. CDR3: CASSQEAGGYEQFF. Here the CDR3 DNA reads TGCGCCAGCAGCCAAGAAGCGGGAGGGTATGAGCAGTTCTTC.

Concerning this clone itself: The junction departs from germline at one end; a sequencing error may be responsible. The chain couples TRBV4-3 to TRBJ2-6; no definite D call. The length of the CDR3 is 17 residues. Germline V gene lookup returns CDR1 LGHNA and CDR2 YSLEER. The CDR3 is CASGQGDISSGANVLTF. CDR3 nucleotides: TGCGCCAGCGGCCAAGGAGACATCAGCTCTGGGGCCAACGTCCTGACTTTC.

This chain joins TRBV5-1 and TRBJ2-1, with a weak D call TRBD2 (5 bases). With 0 bases removed from V and 3 bases from J, the gap between germline ends came to 10 bases. The CDR3 spans 15 residues. Germline V gene lookup returns CDR1 SGHRS and CDR2 YFSETQ. CDR3 in amino acids: CASSLGVTSYNEQFF. The CDR3 DNA follows: TGCGCCAGCAGCTTGGGGGTTACTAGCTACAATGAGCAGTTCTTC.

The count of this clone is one. The rearrangement joins TRBV7-2 to TRBJ1-1; weak D call: TRBD1 (6 bases). Looked up from germline, CDR1 is SGHTA and CDR2 is FQGNSA. The CDR3 sequence is 14 residues long. Trimming pared 5 bases from V and 4 bases from J, leaving 14 bases between. Here the CDR3 reads CASSPSRGRTEAFF. The CDR3 region has the DNA TGTGCCAGCAGCCCATCCCGGGGGCGCACTGAAGCTTTCTTT.